Presented here are 8 T cell receptor beta chains from one specimen sequenced in a study of blood T cell repertoires in COVID-19. Some clones are missing from TCRdb's copy, which holds only in-frame ones; the method was immunoSEQ multiplex PCR. The profile shows roughly 150,000 clones, about four fifths of them singletons. The sequencing input was peripheral blood. These receptors all stem from a woman of 80 years or more with acute or convalescent COVID-19.

The chain joins TRBV7-2 to TRBJ1-5; tentatively, D is TRBD1 (6 bases). V shed 5 bases and J shed 4 bases, with 9 bases lying between them. The CDR3 has 13 amino acids. CDR1 is SGHTA, CDR2 FQGNSA, per germline. Here the CDR3 DNA reads TGTGCCAGCAGCCAGGGGTTTAATCAGCCCCAGCATTTT. Protein product: CASSQGFNQPQHF.

The rearrangement links TRBV5-1 to TRBJ1-3; D is undetermined. Deletions cut 0 bases from V and 0 bases from J, with 4 bases between. The CDR3 covers 14 residues. CDR1 and CDR2 from the germline V gene are SGHRS and YFSETQ. CDR3 amino acids: CASSLDNSGNTIYF. CDR3 bases: TGCGCCAGCAGCTTGGACAACTCTGGAAACACCATATATTTT.

The V call is TRBV7-2, the J call TRBJ2-5; D may be TRBD2 (5 bases). The CDR3 is made up of 15 amino acids. With 1 base removed from V and 4 bases from J, the gap between germline ends came to 13 bases. The germline V gene encodes CDR1 SGHTA and CDR2 FQGNSA. In DNA, the CDR3 is TGTGCCAGCAGCTTAGTTTTATCCCGGGGAGAGACCCAGTACTTC. This encodes CASSLVLSRGETQYF.

J is TRBJ1-5 and V is TRBV18; D might be TRBD1 (6 bases). Deletions cut 6 bases from V and 3 bases from J, with 12 bases between. This CDR3 is built from 14 residues. Germline V lookup: CDR1 KGHSH, CDR2 LQKENI. CDR3 sequence reads: CASSLGQLNQPQHF. For the CDR3, the DNA is TGTGCCAGCTCCCTCGGACAGCTCAATCAGCCCCAGCATTTT.

This chain uses TRBV19 with TRBJ2-1, with 7 bases fitting TRBD2. In germline, CDR1 is LNHDA, CDR2 SQIVND (reference sequence). V gave up 5 bases and J gave up 9 bases; unmatched junction bases: 13. The length of the CDR3 is 15 residues. The CDR3 DNA reads TGTGCCAGTAGTTCTCTTGGGCGGGAGTTTGCTGAGCAGTTCTTC. It yields the protein CASSSLGREFAEQFF. The variable domain in full, with the rest retrieved from reference TRBV19 and TRBJ2-1, is DGGITQSPKYLFRKEGQNVTLSCEQNLNHDAMYWYRQDPGQGLRLIYYSQIVNDFQKGDIAEGYSVSREKKESFPLTVTSAQKNPTAFYLCASSSLGREFAEQFFGPGTRLTVL.

V and J are TRBV6-5 and TRBJ2-1; a possible D gene is TRBD1 (6 bases). The ends were cut back, 6 bases at V and 8 bases at J, with 14 bases in the middle. Per the germline V gene, CDR1 is MNHEY and CDR2 is SVGAGI. This CDR3 spans 13 amino acids. The CDR3 coding sequence is TGTGCCAGCAGGTTTAACAGGGACCATGAGCAGTTCTTC. This translates into CASRFNRDHEQFF.

In this sample, this clone turned up a few times. The CDR3, as DNA: TGTGCCAGAAGTTCCGGGATCTCGAACACTGAAGCTTTCTTT. As protein: CARSSGISNTEAFF. The rearrangement uses TRBV5-3 and TRBJ1-1, with D uncertain. TRBV5-3 is an ORF, with its function uncertain. The CDR3 is made up of 14 amino acids. Trimming removed 5 bases at V and 1 base at J, with 12 bases between.

The chain employs TRBV2 and TRBJ2-1; the match to TRBD2 covers 11 bases. The germline CDR1 and CDR2 sequences are SNHLY and FYNNEI. V shed 8 bases, J shed 5 bases, and the junction held 2 bases outside the gene matches. The CDR3 length is 13 residues. The CDR3 here is CASELAGDNEQFF. The CDR3, as DNA: TGTGCCAGCGAACTAGCGGGAGACAATGAGCAGTTCTTC.